This T cell receptor beta chain is drawn from a study of T cell responses to AZD1222 COVID-19 vaccine. Clones were read by immunoSEQ multiplex PCR, and TCRdb kept only the in-frame ones, dropping some. The sample contains around 130,000 clones, 90% of which appear only once. About this clone: Its antigen is as yet unknown.

General observations from the study: Baseline seropositivity characterized only a handful of AZD1222 recipients. Reports indicate that nearly half of spike-specific TCRs are directed at unmutated variant regions. Among vaccine-associated CD4 TCRs, coverage spanned spike, with dominance at 160-218 and 743-854.

This TCR was sampled from an adult who received the MenACWY meningococcal vaccine as a control. The sequencing here drew on peripheral blood, taken 28 days after the second dose of the MenACWY control vaccine.

The CDR3 DNA reads as TGTGCCACCAGCAGAGATGGAAAGGCTGGAAACACCATATATTTT. Protein sequence: CATSRDGKAGNTIYF. The V gene is TRBV15, the J gene TRBJ1-3; D is unresolved. CDR3 size: 15 residues. The V end lost 0 bases, the J end lost 2 bases, and 8 bases lay between the germline ends. CDR1 and CDR2 from the germline V gene are LNHNV and YYDKDF (reference sequence).